This TCR beta chain is from a study of blood T cell repertoires in COVID-19. Study-level background: Sources were T cells, B-cell-depleted T cells, or PBMCs; the material itself was cDNA or gDNA.

Germline V gene data show CDR1 as SGHNT and CDR2 as YENEEA. The CDR3 sequence is 14 residues long. V was shortened by 5 bases and J by 8 bases, with 15 bases between the two germline ends. Method: immunoSEQ multiplex PCR; TCRdb's copy keeps in-frame clones and lacks some. The sample contains around 120,000 clones, around 78% of which appear only once. V gene TRBV11-3 combines with J gene TRBJ1-4; D perhaps matches TRBD1 (6 bases). The receptor was isolated from a man in his 70s with acute or convalescent COVID-19. The source material was peripheral blood. Here the CDR3 reads CASSPRGAGEKLFF. The CDR3 region has the DNA TGTGCCAGCAGCCCCCGGGGGGCGGGGGAAAAACTGTTTTTT.